This T cell receptor beta chain was documented in a study of control samples from healthy donors and cancer patients. Clones were read by immunoSEQ multiplex PCR, and TCRdb kept only the in-frame ones, dropping some. The data show roughly 450,000 clones, roughly 90% seen once. Germline V gene lookup returns CDR1 MNHEY and CDR2 SVGAGI. V was trimmed by 4 bases and J by 7 bases, leaving 17 bases between them. The CDR3 is 16 amino acids. This chain connects TRBV6-5 to TRBJ1-6; D not resolved. The sequenced sample consisted of PBMCs. The sequence was collected from a middle-aged man with head and neck cancer. For the CDR3, the DNA is TGTGCCAGCAGTTCCGCGGGAGGCCTACGGAATTCACCCCTCCACTTT. It specifies CASSSAGGLRNSPLHF.